The 21 T cell receptor beta chains presented below share a single source sample, sequenced in a study of T cell responses to AZD1222 COVID-19 vaccine. Clones were sequenced by immunoSEQ multiplex PCR, and TCRdb holds only the in-frame ones, with some missing. The sample shows about 130,000 clones, approximately 88% of them seen only once. Sequencing used peripheral blood, obtained on day 0 of AZD1222 vaccination. These receptors originate from an adult in good health.

In DNA form, the CDR3 reads TGTGCCAGCAACGAACAACCCCGTCTTGAAAAACTGTTTTTT. Amino acids: CASNEQPRLEKLFF. This chain connects TRBV6-5 to TRBJ1-4, with D hard to call. Germline V CDR1 and CDR2: MNHEY, SVGAGI. V gave up 7 bases and J gave up 7 bases, with 16 bases separating them. The CDR3 is 14 amino acids.

The CDR3: CAWSPQGVGYGYTF. CDR3 sequence (DNA): TGTGCCTGGAGTCCGCAGGGGGTCGGCTATGGCTACACCTTC. The V call is TRBV30, the J call TRBJ1-2, with 7 bases identical to TRBD1. The V gene end was trimmed by 2 bases and the J gene end by 4 bases; junction bases not matched to a gene: 7. Germline V gene data show CDR1 as GTSNPN and CDR2 as SVGIG (reference sequence). CDR3 length: 14 residues.

The chain links TRBV6-6 to TRBJ1-2; D is undetermined. Trimming cost V 10 bases and J 4 bases, with 10 bases left between them. The CDR3 consists of 11 residues. In germline, CDR1 is MNHNY, CDR2 SVGAGI (reference sequence). The CDR3 DNA follows: TGTGCCATCACGGATGGCTATGGCTACACCTTC. Amino acids: CAITDGYGYTF.

This clone showed up just once. The chain carries TRBV11-3 and TRBJ1-6; 8 bases line up with TRBD1. Germline assignment: CDR1 SGHNT and CDR2 YENEEA. The CDR3 is 15 amino acids. V gave up 1 base and J gave up 6 bases; unmatched junction bases: 2. The CDR3 bases are TGTGCCAGCAGCTTAGCCAGGGGGCTTAATTCACCCCTCCACTTT. This translates into CASSLARGLNSPLHF.

This rearrangement joins TRBV3-1 (or the pseudogene TRBV3-2) to TRBJ1-1; D is unclear. The CDR3 consists of 16 residues. Germline CDR1 is LGHDT and CDR2 is YNNKEL (reference sequence). V was trimmed by 1 base and J by 2 bases, leaving 14 bases between them. This CDR3 reads CASSQGPVARNTEAFF. The CDR3, as DNA: TGTGCCAGCAGCCAAGGTCCGGTGGCGAGAAACACTGAAGCTTTCTTT.

The chain joins TRBV27 to TRBJ2-3, with D possibly being TRBD1 (5 bases). CDR3 length: 13 residues. Trimming left V 5 bases short and J 4 bases short, with 10 bases between. Germline V gives CDR1 MNHEY, CDR2 SMNVEV (reference sequence). DNA for the CDR3: TGTGCCAGCAGTCCATCACAGGCAGATACGCAGTATTTT. Translated, it gives CASSPSQADTQYF.

This clone was seen a few times. The chain carries TRBV2 and TRBJ2-3; 16 positions agree with TRBD2. Germline V gene data show CDR1 as SNHLY and CDR2 as FYNNEI. The CDR3 is made up of 18 amino acids. Trimming at V came to 8 bases and at J to 8 bases, leaving 16 bases not matched to a gene. CDR3 residues: CASQGFKGLAGGRGTQYF. The CDR3 nucleotides read TGTGCCAGCCAGGGGTTTAAGGGACTAGCGGGGGGGAGAGGTACGCAGTATTTT.

The V gene is TRBV6-5, the J gene TRBJ2-3; D not resolved. The CDR3 is 10 residues long. V lost 11 bases, J lost 2 bases, and 5 bases lay in between. Germline V gene lookup returns CDR1 MNHEY and CDR2 SVGAGI. DNA for the CDR3: TGTGCCCTAGACACAGATACGCAGTATTTT. It translates to CALDTDTQYF.

The chain couples TRBV15 to TRBJ2-7, with 10 bases lining up with TRBD1. With V trimmed by 4 bases and J by 2 bases, 5 bases remained unmatched. CDR3 length equals 15 residues. Looked up from germline, CDR1 is LNHNV and CDR2 is YYDKDF (reference sequence). CDR3 sequence (DNA): TGTGCCACCAGCAAACCGGGACAGGGGACCTACGAGCAGTACTTC. Its translation: CATSKPGQGTYEQYF. The whole variable domain, remainder taken from reference TRBV15 and TRBJ2-7, is DAMVIQNPRYQVTQFGKPVTLSCSQTLNHNVMYWYQQKSSQAPKLLFHYYDKDFNNEADTPDNFQSRRPNTSFCFLDIRSPGLGDTAMYLCATSKPGQGTYEQYFGPGTRLTVT.

This rearrangement joins TRBV5-1 to TRBJ2-6; D remains unclear. V was pared by 1 base and J by 0 bases, with 8 bases between. The CDR3 spans 16 residues. Per germline, CDR1 SGHRS and CDR2 YFSETQ. The CDR3 DNA is TGCGCCAGCAGCTTGCCAGAAAGCTCTGGGGCCAACGTCCTGACTTTC. Amino acids: CASSLPESSGANVLTF. Full variable domain (missing parts from reference TRBV5-1 and TRBJ2-6): KAGVTQTPRYLIKTRGQQVTLSCSPISGHRSVSWYQQTPGQGLQFLFEYFSETQRNKGNFPGRFSGRQFSNSRSEMNVSTLELGDSALYLCASSLPESSGANVLTFGAGSRLTVL.

The rearrangement uses TRBV30 and TRBJ2-1; 7 bases fit TRBD2. The ends lost 0 bases at V and 6 bases at J; junction bases unmatched: 8. The CDR3 totals 15 residues. CDR1 GTSNPN and CDR2 SVGIG come from the germline V gene (reference sequence). CDR3 nucleotides: TGTGCCTGGAGTGTGGCTAGCGGATTACCCAATGAGCAGTTCTTC. Residues: CAWSVASGLPNEQFF.

The rearrangement links TRBV28 to TRBJ1-5; D unclear. The CDR3 totals 12 residues. Trimming took 8 bases from V and 4 from J, leaving 9 bases between them. Germline CDR1 is MDHEN and CDR2 is SYDVKM. DNA for the CDR3: TGTGCCAGCTTAACAATAAATCAGCCCCAGCATTTT. It codes for CASLTINQPQHF.

The CDR3 loop is CASSLSGQGVYQPQHF. The CDR3 nucleotides are TGTGCCAGCAGCCTCTCCGGGCAGGGGGTATATCAGCCCCAGCATTTT. The chain is built from TRBV5-6 and TRBJ1-5, with TRBD1 matching 7 bases. CDR1 is SGHDT and CDR2 is YYEEEE in the germline V gene. Trimming at V came to 4 bases and at J to 5 bases, leaving 12 bases not matched to a gene. CDR3 size: 16 residues.

The genes are TRBV6-6 and TRBJ2-1; D may correspond to TRBD1 or TRBD2 (5 bases each). CDR3 size: 15 residues. V was cut by 7 bases and J by 0 bases, with 13 bases left in between. Germline loops: CDR1 MNHNY, CDR2 SVGAGI (reference sequence). The CDR3 DNA follows: TGTGCCAGCACCCCGGGGCGGAGCTCCTACAATGAGCAGTTCTTC. Translation gives CASTPGRSSYNEQFF.

The chain couples TRBV18 to TRBJ2-7; 14 bases line up with TRBD2. V lost 0 bases and J lost 7; bases outside the gene matches: 2. The CDR3 has 15 residues. Germline V gives CDR1 KGHSH, CDR2 LQKENI. In nucleotides, the CDR3 is TGTGCCAGCTCACCACCGGGGACTAGCGGGAGAGAGCAGTACTTC. The encoded protein is CASSPPGTSGREQYF.

The chain recombines TRBV14 with TRBJ1-1, with 7 positions matching TRBD1. With V trimmed by 2 bases and J by 7 bases, 4 bases remained unmatched. Germline V CDR1 and CDR2: SGHDN, FVKESK. The CDR3 loop spans 13 amino acids. CDR3 protein: CASSQRDSYEAFF. The CDR3 coding sequence is TGTGCCAGCAGCCAAAGGGACAGCTATGAAGCTTTCTTT.

This chain links TRBV6-2 or TRBV6-3 with TRBJ1-2; 8 positions agree with TRBD1. Germline V gene data show CDR1 as MNHEY and CDR2 as SVGEGT. The ends lost 2 bases at V and 6 bases at J; junction bases unmatched: 5. CDR3 length: 14 amino acids. The CDR3 DNA sequence: TGTGCCAGCAGTTACGGCAGGGGGCACCATGGCTACACCTTC. Translated: CASSYGRGHHGYTF.

The sample holds one count of this clone. The chain combines TRBV14 with TRBJ1-6; D gene uncertain. Germline V gene data show CDR1 as SGHDN and CDR2 as FVKESK. The CDR3 is 14 residues long. V shed 1 base and J shed 4 bases, with 5 bases lying between them. DNA for the CDR3: TGTGCCAGCAGCCAAGGTGGATATAATTCACCCCTCCACTTT. Amino acids: CASSQGGYNSPLHF. The whole variable domain, filled in from reference TRBV14 and TRBJ1-6, reads EAGVTQFPSHSVIEKGQTVTLRCDPISGHDNLYWYRRVMGKEIKFLLHFVKESKQDESGMPNNRFLAERTGGTYSTLKVQPAELEDSGVYFCASSQGGYNSPLHFGNGTRLTVT.

The gene calls are TRBV27 and TRBJ2-5; the D gene is possibly TRBD2 (5 bases). This CDR3 is built from 14 residues. Trimming left V 3 bases short and J 7 bases short, with 15 bases between. Germline CDR1 MNHEY, CDR2 SMNVEV (reference sequence). The CDR3 region is CASSFFGPSGTQYF. In DNA, the CDR3 is TGTGCCAGCAGTTTTTTTGGGCCGAGCGGGACCCAGTACTTC.

Points on this clone: One end of the junction varies from germline; a read error may be responsible. The rearrangement links TRBV7-7 to TRBJ2-5; D remains unclear. The CDR3 has 13 residues. Germline-derived CDR1 and CDR2 are SSHAT and FNYEAQ (reference sequence). For the CDR3, the DNA is TGTGCTAGCAGCTTAGGTCAGTGGGAGACCCAGTACTTC. Translation gives CASSLGQWETQYF.

V gene TRBV11-2 combines with J gene TRBJ1-1; 11 bases fit TRBD1. This CDR3 is 16 amino acids long. Trimming took 1 base from V and 5 from J; bases not matched to a gene: 6. From germline, CDR1 is SGHAT and CDR2 FQNNGV. CDR3 bases: TGTGCCAGCAGCTTAGGGACAGGGGGCTTGGGAACTGAAGCTTTCTTT. Its translation is CASSLGTGGLGTEAFF. Combining the CDR3 with reference TRBV11-2 and TRBJ1-1 gives the whole variable domain EAGVAQSPRYKIIEKRQSVAFWCNPISGHATLYWYQQILGQGPKLLIQFQNNGVVDDSQLPKDRFSAERLKGVDSTLKIQPAKLEDSAVYLCASSLGTGGLGTEAFFGQGTRLTVV.